This T cell receptor beta chain was identified in a study of CD8 T cells in acute hepatitis C reinfection (dated by TCRdb to the early 2020s). As for the study more broadly: The TCRbeta repertoire of CD8+ T cells specific for the HCV NS3-1073 epitope was profiled during acute infection and after viral clearance. Paired acute and follow-up samples were contributed by four of the spontaneous resolvers. Summary of the overall study and its limitations: All groups preferentially used the TRBV04 and TRBV06 gene families, and overrepresentation in the naive pool did not explain this preferential usage. CDR3 sequences shared with other epitopes were rarely observed, and exact matching may have been limited by differing sequencing approaches. The NS3-1073 specific repertoires were highly diverse, and diversity did not differ significantly among acute resolver, follow-up resolver and acute chronic samples. Because bulk sequencing covered only the TCRbeta chain, the alphabeta pairing of public clonotypes could not be determined. Some 12 public clonotypes were found regardless of outcome, and V04-02/J02-02 was used by one public clonotype. NS3-1073 specific cells were too rare to sort in chronically infected subjects, so no follow-up repertoires exist for those subjects.

This specimen's time point label, interpreted: naive CD8 control sorted from an acute-time-point sample. Enrolled in the Montreal Hepatitis C Cohort (HEPCO) in Canada, the donors were people who inject drugs, and these donors were followed every 3 months. Acute primary HCV infection was defined as a positive HCV RNA or antibody test after a negative test within the previous 24 weeks. Antibodies against CD3, CD8 and CD45RO were used for surface staining, and dead cells were excluded with an aqua fixable dye. The cohort also had 6 subjects who developed chronic infection, defined as being HCV RNA positive at 24 weeks. From thawed, previously cryostored peripheral blood mononuclear cells, CD8+ T cells were purified through negative selection performed by means of the MACS CD8+ T cell Isolation Kit. Cells were sorted on a BD FACSAria II cell sorter. From its cysteine to its phenylalanine, the CDR3 spans 18 amino acids. Just CDR3 DNA is preserved here, 54 bases in frame from base 1. V is cut back by 4 bases and J by 2 bases, with 13 bases in the junction unmatched. CDR1 SGHNT and CDR2 YYREEE are derived from the germline V gene (reference sequence).

Regarding this clone: The target of this receptor is not known. Per-base qualities were not stored, and no clone one base away is much larger.

Genomic DNA was extracted from FACS-sorted cells, and TCRbeta chain sequencing was performed through the commercial immunoSEQ service. Under the source paper's analysis protocol: ImmunoSEQ Analyzer software v3.0 and R v3.5.1 were the tools used to analyze the repertoire data. Only productive rearrangements were analyzed, as sequences containing stop codons or out-of-frame rearrangements were removed. The sequencing provider supplied the metrics for Simpson diversity, Shannon entropy, CDR3 length and nucleotide addition. Clonotypes were grouped by frequency as dominant, sub-dominant, low or lowest abundance, and most analyses excluded clonotypes below 0.1%. A CDR3 amino acid clonotype was called public when found in at least two subjects at a cumulative frequency of at least 0.5%. Drawn from immuneACCESS, this table holds only the in-frame rearrangements with V and J called that TCRdb kept. Clones are partly lost; checked studies trace under half to an unresolved V gene and leave the rest unexplained. The V and J calls and clone size are taken from that table; D and trimming were inferred from the DNA. Here the sample has more than 35,000 clones; around 87% occur a single time. The top ten hold under 0.65% of the sample.

The specimen was naive CD8+ T cells from PBMCs. The cell subset or site label corresponds to: sorted total naive CD45RO-negative CD8+ T cells. The sequence was collected from a man aged 30-40 years with chronic hepatitis C. Recombination connected TRBV5-4 to TRBJ2-2; the central 8 bases match TRBD1. Here is the DNA: TGTGCCAGCAGCCGTCGGACAGGGTTAGGTGTCAACACCGGGGAGCTGTTTTTT. This encodes CASSRRTGLGVNTGELFF. Full variable domain (CDR3 extended with the reference TRBV5-4 and TRBJ2-2 proteins): ETGVTQSPTHLIKTRGQQVTLRCSSQSGHNTVSWYQQALGQGPQFIFQYYREEENGRGNFPPRFSGLQFPNYSSELNVNALELDDSALYLCASSRRTGLGVNTGELFFGEGSRLTVL.